Listed here are 12 T cell receptor beta chains from one sample, sequenced in a study of shared clonotypes between healthy human individuals. Profiling relied on immunoSEQ multiplex PCR, and the TCRdb table lists in-frame clones only, not all of them. The data show roughly 890,000 clones, 92% seen once. CD45RO-negative cells were positively selected for CCR7, leaving out terminally differentiated effector memory CD45RA+ cells. Sequences were obtained from naive CD8+ T cells sorted from blood. These receptors were obtained from a man younger than 45 in good health.

The gene calls are TRBV7-8 and TRBJ1-1; D is ambiguous. Trimming left V 3 bases short and J 6 bases short, with 20 bases between. Germline V lookup: CDR1 SGHVS, CDR2 FQNEAQ. CDR3 size: 16 residues. The CDR3 sequence is CASSFATPELNAEAFF. The CDR3 bases are TGTGCCAGCAGCTTCGCTACTCCGGAACTCAACGCTGAAGCTTTCTTT.

The chain employs TRBV27 and TRBJ2-7; D may be TRBD1 (5 bases). Trimming cost V 6 bases and J 1 base, with 10 bases left between them. The CDR3 extends over 13 amino acids. CDR1 and CDR2 (germline): MNHEY, SMNVEV (reference sequence). The CDR3 sequence: CASRRGRSYEQYF. CDR3 nucleotide sequence: TGTGCCAGCAGAAGGGGCCGATCCTACGAGCAGTACTTC.

The DNA for the CDR3 is TGTGCTAGTGGGCTCATCCGGGACAGGGGAAAGGGTCAGCCCCAGCATTTT. This translates into CASGLIRDRGKGQPQHF. The chain uses TRBV12-5 and TRBJ1-5; 10 bases line up with TRBD1. Germline V CDR1 and CDR2: LGHNT, FRNRAP. With V trimmed by 6 bases and J by 6 bases, 14 bases remained unmatched. This CDR3 has 17 amino acids.

This chain joins TRBV27 and TRBJ2-2, with D uncertain. There are 14 residues in the CDR3. Trimming took off 2 bases at V and 6 bases at J, with 10 bases between the two ends. The germline V gene has CDR1 MNHEY and CDR2 SMNVEV (reference sequence). In nucleotides, the CDR3 is TGTGCCAGCAGTTTAGGGCCCCGTTCCGGGGAGCTGTTTTTT. This sequence encodes CASSLGPRSGELFF.

This clone is a singleton in its sample. The chain is built from TRBV28 and TRBJ1-2; the D is unclear. The CDR3 length is 12 residues. In germline, CDR1 is MDHEN, CDR2 SYDVKM. V was pared by 4 bases and J by 5 bases, with 8 bases between. The DNA for the CDR3 is TGTGCCAGCAGTTCCGACGGATATGGCTACACCTTC. Its translation: CASSSDGYGYTF.

The chain combines TRBV9 with TRBJ2-5; 10 nucleotides agree with TRBD1. CDR3 length: 15 amino acids. CDR1 SGDLS and CDR2 YYNGEE come from the germline V gene. J gave up 5 bases and V 0 bases, and 4 bases lay outside the gene matches. CDR3 amino acids: CASSVVGQGRETQYF. The CDR3, as DNA: TGTGCCAGCAGCGTAGTGGGACAGGGGAGGGAGACCCAGTACTTC. Full variable domain (rest looked up from reference TRBV9 and TRBJ2-5): DSGVTQTPKHLITATGQRVTLRCSPRSGDLSVYWYQQSLDQGLQFLIQYYNGEERAKGNILERFSAQQFPDLHSELNLSSLELGDSALYFCASSVVGQGRETQYFGPGTRLLVL.

The V gene is TRBV27, the J gene TRBJ2-7; 7 nucleotides align to TRBD2. This CDR3 has 13 amino acids. J was trimmed by 2 bases and V by 4 bases; bases with no gene match: 2. CDR1 MNHEY and CDR2 SMNVEV come from the germline V gene (reference sequence). CDR3 nucleotides: TGTGCCAGCAGTTGGCGGGGGACCTACGAGCAGTACTTC. Translated, it gives CASSWRGTYEQYF.

The chain links TRBV5-1 to TRBJ2-2; D assignment may be TRBD1 or TRBD2 (6 bases each). Trimming stripped 0 bases from V and 5 bases from J, with 14 bases between. The germline V gene encodes CDR1 SGHRS and CDR2 YFSETQ. This CDR3 has 16 amino acids. This chain's CDR3 is CASSLEAGDFTGELFF. The CDR3 DNA sequence: TGCGCCAGCAGCTTGGAGGCAGGGGACTTTACCGGGGAGCTGTTTTTT.

This chain joins TRBV4-1 and TRBJ2-3; 12 nucleotides agree with TRBD2. This CDR3 spans 19 amino acids. The germline gives CDR1 MGHRA, CDR2 YSYEKL. After removal of 1 base from V and 0 bases from J, the junction contained 8 bases not matched to a gene. The CDR3 here is CASSQVPAGTSGSTDTQYF. Written as DNA, the CDR3 is TGCGCCAGCAGCCAAGTTCCAGCTGGGACTAGCGGGAGCACAGATACGCAGTATTTT.

This clone was seen only a few times. The chain is built from TRBV7-9 and TRBJ1-1, with D unclear. With 5 bases removed from V and 0 bases from J, the gap between germline ends came to 7 bases. Germline loops: CDR1 SEHNR, CDR2 FQNEAQ (reference sequence). This CDR3 is 13 amino acids long. CDR3 in DNA: TGTGCCAGCAGCGCGGGGTTGAACACTGAAGCTTTCTTT. The encoded protein is CASSAGLNTEAFF. The whole variable domain, filled in from reference TRBV7-9 and TRBJ1-1, reads DTGVSQNPRHKITKRGQNVTFRCDPISEHNRLYWYRQTLGQGPEFLTYFQNEAQLEKSRLLSDRFSAERPKGSFSTLEIQRTEQGDSAMYLCASSAGLNTEAFFGQGTRLTVV.

The chain recombines TRBV11-3 with TRBJ2-3; D is unclear. The V end lost 1 base, the J end lost 5 bases, and 7 bases lay between the germline ends. Germline V gives CDR1 SGHNT, CDR2 YENEEA. CDR3 size: 13 residues. The CDR3 DNA reads TGTGCCAGCAGCTTAGCGGATATAGATACGCAGTATTTT. Translation: CASSLADIDTQYF.

The chain employs TRBV27 and TRBJ2-7; a possible D gene is TRBD1 (5 bases). The CDR3 consists of 16 residues. V was shortened by 2 bases and J by 6 bases, with 20 bases between the two germline ends. Per the germline V gene, CDR1 is MNHEY and CDR2 is SMNVEV (reference sequence). The CDR3, as DNA: TGTGCCAGCAGTTTAAATAAGCCAGGGATCTATGCCGAGCAGTACTTC. Its protein product is CASSLNKPGIYAEQYF.